The clone carrying this TCR beta chain showed up just once. Authors' processing steps: Researchers report that nucleated cell counts were estimated from reference gene primer amplification. Produced via immunoSEQ multiplex PCR; TCRdb's table is partial and in-frame only. V and J calls and clone size are copied from that table; D and trimming were computed from the DNA. The data contain about 200,000 clones, under 90% of them seen just once; the ten biggest clones take up 3% to 4%. V gave up 6 bases and J gave up 0 bases; unmatched junction bases: 10. CDR1 is ENHRY and CDR2 is SYGVKD in the germline V gene. This CDR3 has 17 amino acids. The data stem from a study of blood T cell repertoires in COVID-19. Study information: The origin of the acute and convalescent COVID-19 samples was the United States, Italy and Spain.

The sequenced material came from PBMCs or T cells enriched from blood (not recorded which). This clonotype was sampled from a woman aged 25 to 39 with acute COVID-19. The V gene is TRBV10-3, the J gene TRBJ1-5; 8 bases fit TRBD1. The CDR3 region is CAISRDRSPNSNQPQHF. The CDR3, as DNA: TGTGCCATCAGCCGGGACAGGTCTCCGAATAGCAATCAGCCCCAGCATTTT.